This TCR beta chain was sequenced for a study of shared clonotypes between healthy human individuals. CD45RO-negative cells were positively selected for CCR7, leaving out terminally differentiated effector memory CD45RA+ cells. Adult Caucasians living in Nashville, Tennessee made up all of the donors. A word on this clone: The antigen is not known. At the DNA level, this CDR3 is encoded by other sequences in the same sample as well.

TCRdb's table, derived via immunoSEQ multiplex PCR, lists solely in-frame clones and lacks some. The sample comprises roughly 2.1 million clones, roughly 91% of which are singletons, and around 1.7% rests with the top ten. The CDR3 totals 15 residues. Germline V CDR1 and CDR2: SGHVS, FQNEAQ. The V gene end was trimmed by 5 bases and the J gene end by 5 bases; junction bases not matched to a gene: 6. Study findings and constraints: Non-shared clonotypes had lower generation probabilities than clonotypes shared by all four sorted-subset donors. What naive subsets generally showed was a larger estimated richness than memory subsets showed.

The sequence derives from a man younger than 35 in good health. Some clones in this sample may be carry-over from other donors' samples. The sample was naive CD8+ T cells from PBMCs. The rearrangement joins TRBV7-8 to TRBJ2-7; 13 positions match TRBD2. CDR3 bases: TGTGCCAGCAGCCCTACTAGCGGGAGGGCCCACGAGCAGTACTTC. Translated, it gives CASSPTSGRAHEQYF.